The TCR beta chain under discussion was sequenced for a study of cytomegalovirus exposure and HLA in healthy donors. Study-wide context: A later analysis reported the approximately 120 validation repertoires used the same platform as the 500 to 800 first-cohort repertoires.

Separation from the roughly 670-subject first cohort characterized the roughly 130-subject validation cohort, to which the donors belonged. Profiling relied on immunoSEQ multiplex PCR, and the TCRdb table lists in-frame clones only, not all of them. The top ten clones hold approximately 1.7% of a sample with almost 65,000 clones, around 89% of them seen once. The CDR3 runs to 13 residues. Germline-derived CDR1 and CDR2 are SGHRS and YFSETQ. The V end was cut by 0 bases, the J end by 4 bases, with 5 bases between. Notes on the study in general: The study designated around 150 TCR beta chains cytomegalovirus-associated. The classifier was said to identify cytomegalovirus status with high specificity and sensitivity.

This clone occurred once. The target antigen is unknown. This clonotype was sampled from a woman aged 18-29 years in good health and CMV-seronegative. The chain has TRBV5-1 and TRBJ2-1; D gene uncertain. The sequencing input was PBMCs. In DNA, the CDR3 is TGCGCCAGCAGCTTGGACGGTTACAATGAGCAGTTCTTC. Its translation is CASSLDGYNEQFF.